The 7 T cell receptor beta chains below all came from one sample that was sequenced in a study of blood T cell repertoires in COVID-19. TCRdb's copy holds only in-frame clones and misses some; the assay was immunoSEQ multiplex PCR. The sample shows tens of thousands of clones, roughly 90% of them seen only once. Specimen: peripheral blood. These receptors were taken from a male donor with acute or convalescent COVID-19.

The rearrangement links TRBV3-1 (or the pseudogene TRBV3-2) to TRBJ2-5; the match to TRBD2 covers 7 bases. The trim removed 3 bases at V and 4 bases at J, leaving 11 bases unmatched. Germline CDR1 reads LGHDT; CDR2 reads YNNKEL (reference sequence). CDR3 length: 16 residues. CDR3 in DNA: TGTGCCAGCAGCCACGCGCCGGGACTATCGCTAGAGACCCAGTACTTC. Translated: CASSHAPGLSLETQYF.

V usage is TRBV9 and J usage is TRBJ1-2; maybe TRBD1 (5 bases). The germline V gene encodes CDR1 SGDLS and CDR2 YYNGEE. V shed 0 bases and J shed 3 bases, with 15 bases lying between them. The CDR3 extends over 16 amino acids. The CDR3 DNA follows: TGTGCCAGCAGCGTAGACATGGGGCTGGGTGACTATGGCTACACCTTC. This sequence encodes CASSVDMGLGDYGYTF.

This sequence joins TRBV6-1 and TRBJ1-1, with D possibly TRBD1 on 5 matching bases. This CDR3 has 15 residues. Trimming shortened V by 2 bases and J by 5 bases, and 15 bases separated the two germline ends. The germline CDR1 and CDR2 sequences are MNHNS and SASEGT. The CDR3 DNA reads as TGTGCCAGCAGTGAACCCCCGGGACTGAGGACTGAAGCTTTCTTT. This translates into CASSEPPGLRTEAFF.

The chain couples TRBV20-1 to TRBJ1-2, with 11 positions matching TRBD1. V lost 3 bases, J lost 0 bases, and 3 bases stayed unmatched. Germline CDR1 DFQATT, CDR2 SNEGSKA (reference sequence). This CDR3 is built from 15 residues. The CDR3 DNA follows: TGCAGTGCTAGTGGACAGGGGGCAGCTAACTATGGCTACACCTTC. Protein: CSASGQGAANYGYTF.

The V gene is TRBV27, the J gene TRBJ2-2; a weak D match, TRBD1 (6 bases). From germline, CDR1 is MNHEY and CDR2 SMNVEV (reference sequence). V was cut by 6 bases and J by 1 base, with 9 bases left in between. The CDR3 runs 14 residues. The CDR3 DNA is TGTGCCAGCAGCAAGGACAGGAACACCGGGGAGCTGTTTTTT. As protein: CASSKDRNTGELFF.

DNA of the CDR3: TGTGCCAGCAGCTCGGGACTAGCGGGGGGACCTAAGGGGACGCAGTATTTT. It encodes CASSSGLAGGPKGTQYF. The chain uses TRBV5-4 and TRBJ2-3, with 15 nucleotides matching TRBD2. The V gene end was trimmed by 3 bases and the J gene end by 9 bases; junction bases not matched to a gene: 11. This CDR3 is 17 amino acids long. Germline V gene sequence: CDR1 SGHNT, CDR2 YYREEE (reference sequence).

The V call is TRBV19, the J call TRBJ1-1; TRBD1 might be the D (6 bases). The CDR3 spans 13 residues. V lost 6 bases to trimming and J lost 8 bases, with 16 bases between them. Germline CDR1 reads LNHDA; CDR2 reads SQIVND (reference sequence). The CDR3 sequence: CASSYGQFPEAFF. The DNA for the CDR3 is TGTGCCAGTAGCTACGGACAGTTCCCCGAAGCTTTCTTT.